These 27 T cell receptor beta chains share one sample of origin, sequenced in a study of CD8+ T cells in alopecia areata. RNA extraction and reverse transcription yielded cDNA as sequencing template. Measured with immunoSEQ multiplex PCR; TCRdb has only the in-frame clones, and not every one. The sample lists approximately 2,000 clones, approximately 80% seen once, with approximately 7% in the top ten. Treatment noted: oral pan-JAK inhibitor, 5-10 mg twice daily. In alopecia areata patients, both lesional scalp punch biopsies and peripheral blood were collected. Sequencing was performed on skin, taken at approximately week 42, from a patient treated with tofacitinib. These receptors all come from a human donor with alopecia areata.

V and J are TRBV19 and TRBJ1-2; the D is unclear. Germline V CDR1 and CDR2: LNHDA, SQIVND (reference sequence). The CDR3 contains 13 residues. V was pared by 5 bases and J by 1 base, with 8 bases between. As DNA, the CDR3 is TGTGCCAGTAGTCTAGCCTATAACTATGGCTACACCTTC. As protein: CASSLAYNYGYTF.

The chain employs TRBV6-1 and TRBJ2-7, with no clear D. CDR3 length: 15 residues. Trimming stripped 0 bases from V and 2 bases from J, with 11 bases between. Per the germline V gene, CDR1 is MNHNS and CDR2 is SASEGT. The CDR3 protein is CASSEAAFPPYEQYF. The DNA of the CDR3 is TGTGCCAGCAGTGAAGCCGCCTTTCCCCCCTACGAGCAGTACTTC.

The chain uses TRBV7-6 and TRBJ2-7; D remains ambiguous. CDR1 SGHVS and CDR2 FNYEAQ come from the germline V gene. The CDR3 is 14 amino acids. V gave up 1 base and J gave up 2 bases, with 9 bases separating them. This chain's CDR3 is CASSLVPQTYEQYF. The CDR3 bases are TGTGCCAGCAGCTTAGTGCCACAAACCTACGAGCAGTACTTC.

In this sample, this clone turned up a few times. The chain couples TRBV14 to TRBJ1-1, with 7 bases matching TRBD1. The CDR3 contains 12 residues. Trimming at V came to 4 bases and at J to 9 bases, leaving 5 bases not matched to a gene. The germline gives CDR1 SGHDN, CDR2 FVKESK. The CDR3 sequence is CASSPGGRQAFF. CDR3 coding DNA: TGTGCCAGCAGCCCAGGGGGGAGACAAGCTTTCTTT.

The chain employs TRBV6-1 and TRBJ1-2; 8 bases align to TRBD1. The trim removed 6 bases at V and 6 bases at J, leaving 9 bases unmatched. The CDR3 length is 14 residues. Germline values: CDR1 MNHNS, CDR2 SASEGT. The CDR3 here is CASRRDRQFDGYTF. The CDR3 nucleotides are TGTGCCAGCAGAAGGGACAGGCAGTTCGATGGCTACACCTTC.

The J gene is TRBJ2-1, the V gene TRBV2; tentatively, D is TRBD1 (6 bases). Germline V CDR1 and CDR2: SNHLY, FYNNEI. The CDR3 loop spans 15 amino acids. Trimming cost V 3 bases and J 3 bases, with 12 bases left between them. CDR3 DNA: TGTGCCAGCAGTGACATACAGGGAATCTACAATGAGCAGTTCTTC. Translation gives CASSDIQGIYNEQFF.

The J gene is TRBJ1-1, the V gene TRBV7-2; no definite D call. This CDR3 contains 14 residues. CDR1 is SGHTA, CDR2 FQGNSA, per germline. The V gene lost 4 bases and the J gene lost 4 bases, with 13 bases spanning the gap. The CDR3 DNA sequence: TGTGCCAGCAGCTCGCCCCTCCGGGTCACTGAAGCTTTCTTT. It codes for CASSSPLRVTEAFF.

The chain employs TRBV19 and TRBJ1-5; a weak D match, TRBD1 (5 bases). The CDR3 spans 17 residues. Germline values: CDR1 LNHDA, CDR2 SQIVND (reference sequence). V gave up 4 bases and J gave up 2 bases, with 18 bases separating them. The CDR3 bases are TGTGCCAGTAGTACCTATACAGGAAATTCGGGCAATCAGCCCCAGCATTTT. Translated, it gives CASSTYTGNSGNQPQHF.

In this sample, this clone turned up once. This sequence joins TRBV14 and TRBJ2-3; D not resolved. This CDR3 is 15 amino acids long. Trimming stripped 2 bases from V and 0 bases from J, with 9 bases between. The germline gives CDR1 SGHDN, CDR2 FVKESK. CDR3 nucleotide sequence: TGTGCCAGCAGCCAATGGGTCCTCAGCACAGATACGCAGTATTTT. Its translation: CASSQWVLSTDTQYF.

This rearrangement joins TRBV27 to TRBJ2-7; the D gene is possibly TRBD1 (5 bases). The V and J ends lost 3 bases and 0 bases respectively, with 15 bases between them. Germline lookup yields CDR1 MNHEY and CDR2 SMNVEV (reference sequence). This CDR3 has 16 amino acids. This chain's CDR3 is CASSLGPPGTSYEQYF. For the CDR3, the DNA is TGTGCCAGCAGTTTGGGGCCCCCTGGTACCTCCTACGAGCAGTACTTC.

This clone was observed a single time. J is TRBJ1-4 and V is TRBV6-5; no reliable D call. The CDR3 runs 15 residues. Trimming took 5 bases from V and 4 from J, leaving 14 bases between them. Germline V gene data show CDR1 as MNHEY and CDR2 as SVGAGI. CDR3 DNA: TGTGCCAGCAGTCCCTTGACACGAAGTAATGAAAAACTGTTTTTT. It is translated as CASSPLTRSNEKLFF.

This rearrangement joins TRBV19 to TRBJ1-1; TRBD1 aligns across 9 bases. CDR3 length equals 15 residues. V shed 3 bases, J shed 5 bases, and the junction held 7 bases outside the gene matches. The germline CDR1 and CDR2 sequences are LNHDA and SQIVND (reference sequence). This CDR3 is CASSMDRGVSTEAFF. CDR3 sequence (DNA): TGTGCCAGTAGTATGGACAGGGGAGTTTCAACTGAAGCTTTCTTT.

This clone has just one count. The chain recombines TRBV19 with TRBJ1-1; no definite D call. V dropped 3 bases and J dropped 2 bases, with 10 bases sitting between them. In germline, CDR1 is LNHDA, CDR2 SQIVND (reference sequence). The CDR3 consists of 14 residues. The CDR3 nucleotides are TGTGCCAGTAGTATTCGCCCGGATAACACTGAAGCTTTCTTT. Its protein is CASSIRPDNTEAFF.

The J gene is TRBJ2-3, the V gene TRBV29-1; possible D gene TRBD1, 6 bases. CDR1 is SQVTM and CDR2 is ANQGSEA in the germline V gene. V lost 6 bases, J lost 2 bases, and 12 bases lay in between. The CDR3 has 13 amino acids. The CDR3 here is CSVNRAPTDTQYF. The CDR3 DNA sequence: TGCAGCGTGAACAGGGCTCCCACAGATACGCAGTATTTT.

The V gene is TRBV19, the J gene TRBJ2-3, with TRBD2 matching 10 bases. In germline, CDR1 is LNHDA, CDR2 SQIVND (reference sequence). V shed 10 bases and J 3 bases; nucleotides not matched to a gene: 7. There are 14 residues in the CDR3. The CDR3 nucleotides are TGTGCCACCTCGGCTAGCGGGGGAACAGATACGCAGTATTTT. It yields the protein CATSASGGTDTQYF. The full variable domain, its missing parts supplied by reference TRBV19 and TRBJ2-3, is DGGITQSPKYLFRKEGQNVTLSCEQNLNHDAMYWYRQDPGQGLRLIYYSQIVNDFQKGDIAEGYSVSREKKESFPLTVTSAQKNPTAFYLCATSASGGTDTQYFGPGTRLTVL.

J is TRBJ2-7 and V is TRBV7-8, with D possibly being TRBD2 (6 bases). Trimming took off 0 bases at V and 6 bases at J, with 18 bases between the two ends. The CDR3 runs 16 residues. Germline values: CDR1 SGHVS, CDR2 FQNEAQ. The CDR3 is CASSLASTAGSSEQYF. The CDR3 nucleotides read TGTGCCAGCAGCTTAGCGTCGACGGCGGGGAGCAGCGAGCAGTACTTC.

This clone was seen once. The chain uses TRBV10-2 and TRBJ1-5; D is uncertain. Germline V CDR1 and CDR2: WSHSY, SAAADI. The length of the CDR3 is 16 residues. Trimming cost V 0 bases and J 0 bases, with 9 bases left between them. CDR3 bases: TGCGCCAGCAGTGAGTCGCCAGGCAATAGCAATCAGCCCCAGCATTTT. It translates to CASSESPGNSNQPQHF.

V and J are TRBV7-2 and TRBJ2-7, with 10 nucleotides matching TRBD1. Trimming cost V 3 bases and J 1 base; bases outside gene matches: 6. The CDR3 runs to 16 residues. Looked up from germline, CDR1 is SGHTA and CDR2 is FQGNSA. The CDR3 region has the DNA TGTGCCAGCAGCTTCAGACGGACAGGGGGATCCTACGAGCAGTACTTC. It translates to CASSFRRTGGSYEQYF.

This sequence joins TRBV7-2 and TRBJ2-7, with TRBD1 as a possible D gene (6 bases). V was trimmed by 3 bases and J by 1 base, leaving 7 bases between them. CDR1 and CDR2 (germline): SGHTA, FQGNSA. The CDR3 has 13 amino acids. The CDR3 reads CASSFGQSYEQYF. CDR3 sequence (DNA): TGTGCCAGCAGCTTTGGACAGTCCTACGAGCAGTACTTC. The variable domain in full, completed from reference TRBV7-2 and TRBJ2-7, reads GAGVSQSPSNKVTEKGKDVELRCDPISGHTALYWYRQSLGQGLEFLIYFQGNSAPDKSGLPSDRFSAERTGGSVSTLTIQRTQQEDSAVYLCASSFGQSYEQYFGPGTRLTVT.

The chain joins TRBV2 to TRBJ2-1; 7 bases map to TRBD2. From germline, CDR1 is SNHLY and CDR2 FYNNEI. The length of the CDR3 is 15 residues. The trim removed 7 bases at V and 0 bases at J, leaving 6 bases unmatched. Written as DNA, the CDR3 is TGTGCCAGCAAGGCGGGGGACCTCTCCTACAATGAGCAGTTCTTC. This codes for CASKAGDLSYNEQFF.

This sequence joins TRBV2 and TRBJ1-4; the match to TRBD1 covers 10 bases. With 4 bases clipped from V and 8 bases from J, the junction kept 4 bases outside the gene matches. Germline CDR1 reads SNHLY; CDR2 reads FYNNEI. This CDR3 is 14 amino acids long. The CDR3 DNA reads as TGTGCCAGCAGTGTGGGACAGGGGTACGAAAAACTGTTTTTT. Residues: CASSVGQGYEKLFF.

The chain couples TRBV21-1 to TRBJ1-4. TRBV21-1 is noted as a pseudogene. This CDR3 region has 16 residues. CDR3 in DNA: TGTGCCAGCAGCCCACTCCGAGGCAGAGATCTTGAAAAACTGTTTTTT. This gives the protein CASSPLRGRDLEKLFF.

This clone was observed a handful of times. V is TRBV19 and J is TRBJ2-6, with a weak D call TRBD1 (6 bases). Trimming removed 3 bases at V and 0 bases at J, with 15 bases between. CDR1 and CDR2 (germline): LNHDA, SQIVND (reference sequence). The CDR3 consists of 18 residues. The DNA for the CDR3 is TGTGCCAGTAGTATCCCAGGGGCCGCCAGCTCTGGGGCCAACGTCCTGACTTTC. Translation gives CASSIPGAASSGANVLTF.

The rearrangement uses TRBV6-5 and TRBJ2-1; 10 bases line up with TRBD2. This CDR3 comprises 14 residues. Germline lookup yields CDR1 MNHEY and CDR2 SVGAGI. The ends lost 5 bases at V and 7 bases at J; junction bases unmatched: 5. CDR3 nucleotides: TGTGCCAGCAGTACCGGGACTAGCGTAAATGAGCAGTTCTTC. Protein: CASSTGTSVNEQFF.

V usage is TRBV4-3 and J usage is TRBJ2-4; the D is unclear. This CDR3 comprises 17 residues. Germline CDR1 is LGHNA and CDR2 is YSLEER. V lost 0 bases and J 0 bases, leaving 12 bases between the germline ends. The CDR3 DNA reads TGCGCCAGCAGCCAAGATCGGCAAATGCTAGCCAAAAACATTCAGTACTTC. Translation gives CASSQDRQMLAKNIQYF.

The chain recombines TRBV6-1 with TRBJ1-1; unclear D gene. Germline values: CDR1 MNHNS, CDR2 SASEGT. The CDR3 is 13 amino acids. V was pared by 6 bases and J by 4 bases, with 12 bases between. The CDR3 DNA follows: TGTGCCAGCAGGCAGGCAGTCGGCACTGAAGCTTTCTTT. Translated, it gives CASRQAVGTEAFF.

The gene calls are TRBV29-1 and TRBJ1-1; possible D gene TRBD1, 5 bases. Looked up from germline, CDR1 is SQVTM and CDR2 is ANQGSEA. The CDR3 has 13 amino acids. Trimming left V 1 base short and J 4 bases short, with 10 bases between. As DNA, the CDR3 is TGCAGCGTTGAAGGGGGCGCGGGCACTGAAGCTTTCTTT. As protein: CSVEGGAGTEAFF. Full variable domain (rest looked up from reference TRBV29-1 and TRBJ1-1): SAVISQKPSRDICQRGTSLTIQCQVDSQVTMMFWYRQQPGQSLTLIATANQGSEATYESGFVIDKFPISRPNLTFSTLTVSNMSPEDSSIYLCSVEGGAGTEAFFGQGTRLTVV.